One sample yielded the 16 T cell receptor beta chains listed below, sequenced in a study of blood T cell repertoires in COVID-19 (TCRdb year 2020). Library prep was done by the immunoSEQ multiplex PCR assay. As stored in TCRdb, this immuneACCESS dataset retains in-frame rearrangements with V and J assigned. A fraction of the clones does not appear; measured against another copy, unresolved V genes explain less than half of the discrepancy, and the remainder lacks a known reason. The sample profile shows about 160,000 clones; almost 85% of them were found once. 7.5% to 9.5% of the sample is in the top ten clones. The material sequenced was peripheral blood. All receptors derive from a man aged 35 to 55 who had recovered from COVID-19.

This clone was seen just once. V and J are TRBV11-2 and TRBJ2-7; 14 positions agree with TRBD2. CDR3 size: 17 residues. Germline V gene data show CDR1 as SGHAT and CDR2 as FQNNGV. V lost 4 bases and J lost 3; bases outside the gene matches: 8. DNA of the CDR3: TGTGCCAGCAGCTCGACGGGAGGACTAGCGGGAGGCTACGAGCAGTACTTC. This codes for CASSSTGGLAGGYEQYF.

The V and J genes are TRBV6-5 and TRBJ1-5; TRBD1 aligns across 8 bases. Germline CDR1 is MNHEY and CDR2 is SVGAGI. The ends lost 5 bases at V and 1 base at J; junction bases unmatched: 1. This CDR3 spans 14 amino acids. CDR3 nucleotide sequence: TGTGCCAGCAGTCGACAGGGGAGCAATCAGCCCCAGCATTTT. Residues: CASSRQGSNQPQHF.

This clone occurred a few times. The chain combines TRBV4-1 with TRBJ2-3; D not resolved. This CDR3 has 12 residues. The germline V gene has CDR1 MGHRA and CDR2 YSYEKL. V dropped 1 base and J dropped 5 bases, with 4 bases sitting between them. CDR3 region: CASSQVIDTQYF. In nucleotides, the CDR3 is TGCGCCAGCAGCCAAGTCATAGATACGCAGTATTTT.

The chain employs TRBV29-1 and TRBJ2-3; TRBD2 aligns across 10 bases. J lost 5 bases, V lost 8 bases, and 10 bases had no gene match. The CDR3 has 14 amino acids. Germline loops: CDR1 SQVTM, CDR2 ANQGSEA. CDR3 sequence: CSHCLAGARDTQYF. The CDR3, as DNA: TGCAGCCATTGCCTAGCGGGAGCCAGAGATACGCAGTATTTT.

The J gene is TRBJ2-7, the V gene TRBV11-2; no reliable D call. This CDR3 spans 15 amino acids. V was pared by 1 base and J by 3 bases, with 13 bases between. Germline assignment: CDR1 SGHAT and CDR2 FQNNGV. DNA for the CDR3: TGTGCCAGCAGCTTAGGCGGCCGAACGGGCTACGAGCAGTACTTC. Protein sequence: CASSLGGRTGYEQYF.

This chain uses TRBV6-1 with TRBJ2-7; D is uncertain. CDR1 is MNHNS and CDR2 is SASEGT in the germline V gene. The CDR3 is made up of 12 amino acids. V was cut by 2 bases and J by 3 bases, with 5 bases left in between. The CDR3 spells CASSESSYEQYF. The CDR3 DNA sequence: TGTGCCAGCAGTGAATCGAGCTACGAGCAGTACTTC.

The chain's CDR3 is CASSTSGGASYEQFF. CDR3 in DNA: TGTGCCAGCAGCACGAGCGGGGGGGCTTCCTATGAGCAGTTCTTC. The chain has TRBV9 and TRBJ2-1, with TRBD2 matching over 10 bases. J was trimmed by 8 bases and V by 4 bases; bases with no gene match: 9. Looked up from germline, CDR1 is SGDLS and CDR2 is YYNGEE. The CDR3 runs to 15 residues. The whole variable domain, filled in from reference TRBV9 and TRBJ2-1, reads DSGVTQTPKHLITATGQRVTLRCSPRSGDLSVYWYQQSLDQGLQFLIQYYNGEERAKGNILERFSAQQFPDLHSELNLSSLELGDSALYFCASSTSGGASYEQFFGPGTRLTVL.

This chain joins TRBV18 and TRBJ1-4; 9 bases are a match to TRBD1. J was trimmed by 8 bases and V by 4 bases; bases with no gene match: 5. The germline V gene has CDR1 KGHSH and CDR2 LQKENI. The CDR3 loop spans 14 amino acids. CDR3 sequence (DNA): TGTGCCAGCTCACTGGGACAGGGCGAGGAAAAACTGTTTTTT. This codes for CASSLGQGEEKLFF. The full variable domain, completed using reference TRBV18 and TRBJ1-4, is NAGVMQNPRHLVRRRGQEARLRCSPMKGHSHVYWYRQLPEEGLKFMVYLQKENIIDESGMPKERFSAEFPKEGPSILRIQQVVRGDSAAYFCASSLGQGEEKLFFGSGTQLSVL.

The rearrangement links TRBV29-1 to TRBJ1-2, with TRBD1 identical over 8 bases. V lost 7 bases and J lost 8; bases outside the gene matches: 6. The CDR3 loop spans 11 amino acids. CDR1 is SQVTM, CDR2 ANQGSEA, per germline. The CDR3 nucleotides read TGCAGCGGCCAGGGGGCTGGCGGCTACACCTTC. It yields the protein CSGQGAGGYTF.

This chain links TRBV7-8 with TRBJ1-5, with TRBD1 identical over 10 bases. The junction had 5 bases not matched to a gene; V was cut back by 5 bases and J by 4 bases. The CDR3 is 15 amino acids. Germline V lookup: CDR1 SGHVS, CDR2 FQNEAQ. DNA of the CDR3: TGTGCCAGCAGCCCCGGACAGGGGGTTAATCAGCCCCAGCATTTT. Its protein is CASSPGQGVNQPQHF.

This clone was counted only a few times. A junction end diverges from the germline sequence, so it may reflect a read error. V gene TRBV7-7 combines with J gene TRBJ1-2; D gene uncertain. In germline, CDR1 is SSHAT, CDR2 FNYEAQ (reference sequence). The CDR3 contains 13 residues. CDR3 amino acids: CASTDIYLYGYTF. The CDR3 bases are TGTGCTAGCACCGACATATACCTTTATGGCTACACCTTC.

The chain is built from TRBV5-1 and TRBJ1-2; D gene uncertain. This CDR3 region has 13 residues. Germline V lookup: CDR1 SGHRS, CDR2 YFSETQ. Trimming cost V 0 bases and J 4 bases, with 7 bases left between them. Here the CDR3 DNA reads TGCGCCAGCAGCTTGGAAGCTCTCTATGGCTACACCTTC. Its translation: CASSLEALYGYTF.

This clone has just one count. V is TRBV11-3 and J is TRBJ2-7; TRBD1 matches 9 bases. CDR3 size: 15 residues. After removal of 6 bases from V and 2 bases from J, the junction contained 8 bases not matched to a gene. Germline CDR1 is SGHNT and CDR2 is YENEEA. The CDR3, as DNA: TGTGCCAGCAGTTTGGGACAGGGAACAGCCTACGAGCAGTACTTC. The encoded protein is CASSLGQGTAYEQYF.

This chain links TRBV18 with TRBJ2-2; 8 nucleotides line up with TRBD1. Germline trimming cut 2 bases from V and 6 bases from J; bases unmatched to any gene: 11. From germline, CDR1 is KGHSH and CDR2 LQKENI. This CDR3 is built from 17 residues. The CDR3 sequence is CASSPRSTGGFAGELFF. CDR3 DNA sequence: TGTGCCAGCTCACCAAGAAGTACAGGGGGGTTCGCCGGGGAGCTGTTTTTT. Using reference TRBV18 and TRBJ2-2 for the parts outside the CDR3, the full variable domain is NAGVMQNPRHLVRRRGQEARLRCSPMKGHSHVYWYRQLPEEGLKFMVYLQKENIIDESGMPKERFSAEFPKEGPSILRIQQVVRGDSAAYFCASSPRSTGGFAGELFFGEGSRLTVL.

The chain couples TRBV11-3 to TRBJ2-7; weak D call: TRBD2 (5 bases). Deletions cut 8 bases from V and 1 base from J, with 12 bases between. This CDR3 has 13 amino acids. The germline gives CDR1 SGHNT, CDR2 YENEEA. The CDR3 bases are TGTGCCAGCGGCGGACTGCAGTCCTACGAGCAGTACTTC. Amino acid sequence: CASGGLQSYEQYF.

The rearrangement joins TRBV30 to TRBJ1-2; D is possibly TRBD1 (5 bases). CDR1 and CDR2 from the germline V gene are GTSNPN and SVGIG (reference sequence). CDR3 length: 14 amino acids. Deletions cut 3 bases from V and 3 bases from J, with 14 bases between. In nucleotides, the CDR3 is TGTGCCTGGAGGGCTCAGGGTTATGACTATGGCTACACCTTC. Translation gives CAWRAQGYDYGYTF. The complete variable domain, with remaining parts taken from reference TRBV30 and TRBJ1-2, reads SQTIHQWPATLVQPVGSPLSLECTVEGTSNPNLYWYRQAAGRGLQLLFYSVGIGQISSEVPQNLSASRPQDRQFILSSKKLLLSDSGFYLCAWRAQGYDYGYTFGSGTRLTVV.